This T cell receptor (beta chain) was sequenced in a study of blood T cell repertoires in COVID-19. Study-wide background: Samples taken during acute and convalescent COVID-19 were collected in the United States, Italy and Spain. Sources were T cells, B-cell-depleted T cells, or PBMCs; the material itself was cDNA or gDNA.

Original analysis: The authors estimated nucleated cell counts from reference gene primer amplification. Here immunoSEQ multiplex PCR was the method, and the copy in TCRdb shows in-frame clones only, minus some. V, J and clone size reflect that table, while D and trimming were determined from the DNA. The sample includes 100,000 or so clones, approximately 91% seen only once; the top ten take less than 2.5%. V shed 8 bases, J shed 7 bases, and the junction held 11 bases outside the gene matches. The CDR3 totals 15 residues. Germline V lookup: CDR1 MNHEY, CDR2 SVGAGI. The chain uses TRBV6-5 and TRBJ2-2, with 9 bases that match TRBD2. The sequenced material came from peripheral blood. The receptor was derived from a man aged 45-60 years with active COVID-19. The CDR3 nucleotides are TGTGCCAGCTCCCCGACTAGCGGAGGTGTCGGGGAGCTGTTTTTT. Encoded protein: CASSPTSGGVGELFF.